One T cell receptor (beta chain) is described in this entry. The table came from immunoSEQ multiplex PCR; TCRdb's copy has only in-frame clones and leaves some out. The sample contains just under 50,000 clones, roughly 78% of which appear only once. Germline CDR1 LGHDT, CDR2 YNNKEL (reference sequence). This CDR3 is built from 14 residues. The J segment lost 7 bases and the V segment lost 6 bases, leaving 11 bases of the junction unmatched. This entry is derived from a study of blood T cell repertoires in COVID-19. Across the whole study: Sample material is recorded as cDNA or gDNA derived from T cells, B-cell-depleted T cells, or PBMCs.

Source material: peripheral blood. V usage is TRBV3-1 (or the pseudogene TRBV3-2) and J usage is TRBJ2-7; 8 nucleotides align to TRBD1. The sequence came from a man in his 70s with acute or convalescent COVID-19. Written as DNA, the CDR3 is TGTGCCAGCAGACACGGACAGGGAGAGAGGGAGCAGTACTTC. Translating gives CASRHGQGEREQYF.